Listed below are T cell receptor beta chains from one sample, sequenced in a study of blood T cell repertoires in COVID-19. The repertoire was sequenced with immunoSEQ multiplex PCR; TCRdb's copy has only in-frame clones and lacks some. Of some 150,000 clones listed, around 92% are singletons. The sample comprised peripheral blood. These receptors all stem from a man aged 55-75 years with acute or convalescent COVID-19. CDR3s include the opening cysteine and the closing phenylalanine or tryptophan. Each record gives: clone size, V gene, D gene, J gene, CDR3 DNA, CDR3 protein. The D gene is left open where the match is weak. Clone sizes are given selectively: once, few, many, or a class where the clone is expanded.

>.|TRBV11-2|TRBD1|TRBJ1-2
TGTGCCAGCAGCTACGGGACAGGATTTTATGGCTACACCTTC
CASSYGTGFYGYTF
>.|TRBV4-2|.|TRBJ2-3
TGTGCCAGCAGCGGGGAGCGGGATACGCAGTATTTT
CASSGERDTQYF
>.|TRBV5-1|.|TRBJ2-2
TGCGCCAGCAGCACCGGACAGACCACCGGGGAGCTGTTTTTT
CASSTGQTTGELFF
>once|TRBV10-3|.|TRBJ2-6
TGTGCCATCAGGGGCGAACCCTCTGGGGCCAACGTCCTGACTTTC
CAIRGEPSGANVLTF
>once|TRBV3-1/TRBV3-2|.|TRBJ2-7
TGTGCCAGCAGCCAGTCCCGGGGGGGTAGACAGGGATTCTACGAGCAGTACTTC
CASSQSRGGRQGFYEQYF
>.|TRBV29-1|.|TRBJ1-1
TGCAGCGTGGAGGGACGGATGAACACTGAAGCTTTCTTT
CSVEGRMNTEAFF
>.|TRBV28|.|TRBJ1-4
TGTGCCAGCAGTTCCTCTTCGTTAGGGGTTAATGAAAAACTGTTTTTT
CASSSSSLGVNEKLFF
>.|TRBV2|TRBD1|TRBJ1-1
TGTGCCAGCAGTGGTCTGGGACAGACTACGATGGACACTGAAGCTTTCTTT
CASSGLGQTTMDTEAFF
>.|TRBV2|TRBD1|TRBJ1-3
TGTGCCAGCAGGGGACAGGGGTTGAGTGGAAACACCATATATTTT
CASRGQGLSGNTIYF
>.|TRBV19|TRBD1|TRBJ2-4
TGTGCCAGTAAGGGACAGGGAGGCATTCAGTACTTC
CASKGQGGIQYF
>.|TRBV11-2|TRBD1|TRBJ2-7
TGTGCCAGCAGCCTCCGGGACAGATTCTACGAGCAGTACTTC
CASSLRDRFYEQYF
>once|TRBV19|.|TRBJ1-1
TGTGCCAGTAGTATATCAAGGGGCGAACGAAGGAACACTGAAGCTTTCTTT
CASSISRGERRNTEAFF
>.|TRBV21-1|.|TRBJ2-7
TGTGCCAGCAGCAAAGACGGGACAGCTTCCTACGAGCAGTACTTC
CASSKDGTASYEQYF
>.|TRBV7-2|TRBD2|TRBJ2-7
TGTGCCAGCAGCTCGCTGACTAGCGGGAAACGTTACGAGCAGTACTTC
CASSSLTSGKRYEQYF
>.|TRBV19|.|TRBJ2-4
TGTGCCAGTAGTGAACGACTCCTAGCCAAAAACATTCAGTACTTC
CASSERLLAKNIQYF
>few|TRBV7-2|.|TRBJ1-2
TGTGCCAGCAGCCCCTGGAGAGGCGGTTCTAACTATGGCTACACCTTC
CASSPWRGGSNYGYTF
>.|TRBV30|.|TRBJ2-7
TGTGCCTGGAGTGGACAACTCTACGAGCAGTACTTC
CAWSGQLYEQYF
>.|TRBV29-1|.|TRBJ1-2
TGCAGCGTTCCAGGGTTTAACTATGGCTACACCTTC
CSVPGFNYGYTF
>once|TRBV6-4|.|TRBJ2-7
TGTGCCAGCAGAGGACCCCGGGGCGAGCAGTACTTC
CASRGPRGEQYF
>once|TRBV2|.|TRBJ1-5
TGTGCCAGCGGAAAGACACCACCTCAGGCCCAGCATTTT
CASGKTPPQAQHF
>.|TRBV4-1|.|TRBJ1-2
TGCGCCAGCAGCCAAGATTTAACAGCTAACTATGGCTACACCTTC
CASSQDLTANYGYTF
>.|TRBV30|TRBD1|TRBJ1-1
TGTGCCTGGAGTGATAATCGGGCAGGGGGAGAAGCTTTCTTT
CAWSDNRAGGEAFF
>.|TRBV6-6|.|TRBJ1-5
TGTGCCAGCCGGGGAGATTGGAGCAATCAGCCCCAGCATTTT
CASRGDWSNQPQHF
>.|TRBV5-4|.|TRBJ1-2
TGTGCCAGCAGCTCCCGACAGGTCCTTTGGTATGGCTACACCTTC
CASSSRQVLWYGYTF
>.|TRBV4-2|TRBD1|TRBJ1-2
TGTGCCAGCAGCCAAGGGACAGGAGTATTCTATGGCTACACCTTC
CASSQGTGVFYGYTF
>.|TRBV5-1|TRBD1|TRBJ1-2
TGCGCCAGCAGCAGCGGACAGGGCTTTAACTATGGCTACACCTTC
CASSSGQGFNYGYTF
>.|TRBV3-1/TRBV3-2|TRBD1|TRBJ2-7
TGTGCCAGCAGCCCCTCCCGACAGGGCCCGTCCTACGAGCAGTACTTC
CASSPSRQGPSYEQYF
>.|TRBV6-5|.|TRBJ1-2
TGTGCCAGCACCAAGGGGATTAGCTACACCTTC
CASTKGISYTF
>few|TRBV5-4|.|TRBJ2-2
TGTGCCAGCAGCTTGGGGTTTGAGGGGGGGTCTGCCGGGGAGCTGTTTTTT
CASSLGFEGGSAGELFF
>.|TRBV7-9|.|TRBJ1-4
TGTGCCAGCAGCTTAGGTGGCAGCGTTAATGAAAAACTGTTTTTT
CASSLGGSVNEKLFF
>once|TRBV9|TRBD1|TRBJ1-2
TGTGCCAGCAGCCTGAGGACAGGAAGTGACTATGGCTACACCTTC
CASSLRTGSDYGYTF
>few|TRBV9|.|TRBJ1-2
TGTGCCAGCAGCCTTGACAGTTATGGCTACACCTTC
CASSLDSYGYTF
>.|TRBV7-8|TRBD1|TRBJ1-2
TGTGCCAGCAGCTTAGTCGGAGGGGGCGCAGATGGCTACACCTTC
CASSLVGGGADGYTF
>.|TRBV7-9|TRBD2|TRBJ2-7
TGTGCCAGCAGCCCCGTCGGCCTAGCGGGCAGAGGCGAGCAGTACTTC
CASSPVGLAGRGEQYF
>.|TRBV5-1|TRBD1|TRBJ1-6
TGCGCCAGCAGCGGGGGGACAGGGGTAAATTCACCCCTCCACTTT
CASSGGTGVNSPLHF
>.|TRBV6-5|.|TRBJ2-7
TGTGCCAGCAGTCAGGGTTCCTACGAGCAGTACTTC
CASSQGSYEQYF
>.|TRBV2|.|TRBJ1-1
TGTGCCAGCAGTGACGGGGGGCTTGGGACTGAAGCTTTCTTT
CASSDGGLGTEAFF
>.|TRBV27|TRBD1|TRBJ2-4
TGTGCCAGCAGGGACAGGGGGCGCGGGAACATTCAGTACTTC
CASRDRGRGNIQYF
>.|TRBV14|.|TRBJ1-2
TGTGCCAGCAGCCACAACCTCCTAGGCCCATACTATGGCTACACCTTC
CASSHNLLGPYYGYTF
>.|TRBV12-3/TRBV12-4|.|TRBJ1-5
TGTGCCAGCAGTTTATTCAGGGGACAGCCCCAGCATTTT
CASSLFRGQPQHF
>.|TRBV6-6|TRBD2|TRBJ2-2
TGTGCCAGCAGCTACTCGACCAGGACTAGCGGGGGCGGCACCGGGGAGCTGTTTTTT
CASSYSTRTSGGGTGELFF
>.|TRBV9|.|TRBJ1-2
TGTGCCAGCAGCGCAAGACAGTCGAACTATGGCTACACCTTC
CASSARQSNYGYTF
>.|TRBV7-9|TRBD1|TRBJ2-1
TGTGCCAGCAGCCCCGGGACAGGGAGGGGCAATGAGCAGTTCTTC
CASSPGTGRGNEQFF